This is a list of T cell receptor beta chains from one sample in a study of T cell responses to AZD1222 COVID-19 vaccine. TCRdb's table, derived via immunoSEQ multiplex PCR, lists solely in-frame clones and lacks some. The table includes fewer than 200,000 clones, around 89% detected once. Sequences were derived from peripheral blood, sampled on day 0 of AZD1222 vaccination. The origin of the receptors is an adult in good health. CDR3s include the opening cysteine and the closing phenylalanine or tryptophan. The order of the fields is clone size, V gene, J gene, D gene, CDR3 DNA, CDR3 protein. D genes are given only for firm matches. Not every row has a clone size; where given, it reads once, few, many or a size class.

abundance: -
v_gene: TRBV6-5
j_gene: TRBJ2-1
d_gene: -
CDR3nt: TGTGCCAGCAGTTACTCAGGGTATGAGCAGTTCTTC
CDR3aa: CASSYSGYEQFF

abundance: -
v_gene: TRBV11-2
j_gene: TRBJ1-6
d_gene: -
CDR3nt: TGTGCCAGCAGCTTACTGGGTGCCAATTCACCCCTCCACTTT
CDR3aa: CASSLLGANSPLHF

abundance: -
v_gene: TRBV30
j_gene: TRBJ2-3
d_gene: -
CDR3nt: TGTGCCTGGAGTGTAGGAGATACGCAGTATTTT
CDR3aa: CAWSVGDTQYF

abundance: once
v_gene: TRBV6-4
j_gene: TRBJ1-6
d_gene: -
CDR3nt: TGTGCCAGCAGTGTCCAGGGACATAATTCACCCCTCCACTTT
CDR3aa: CASSVQGHNSPLHF

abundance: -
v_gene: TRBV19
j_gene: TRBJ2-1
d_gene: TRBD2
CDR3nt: TGTGCCAGTAGTACCCGGGTTGGGGTAGCGGGAGCCTACAATGAGCAGTTCTTC
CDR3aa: CASSTRVGVAGAYNEQFF

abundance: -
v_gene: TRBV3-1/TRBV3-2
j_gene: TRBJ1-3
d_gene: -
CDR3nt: TGTGCCAGCAGCCAAGATGTGTTCAGAAACACCATATATTTT
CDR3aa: CASSQDVFRNTIYF

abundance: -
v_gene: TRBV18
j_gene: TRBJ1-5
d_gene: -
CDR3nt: TGTGCCAGCTCTATAGGGGGGACGGATCAGCCCCAGCATTTT
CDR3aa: CASSIGGTDQPQHF

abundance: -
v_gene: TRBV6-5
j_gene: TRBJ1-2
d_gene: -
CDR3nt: TGTGCCAGCACCCGAGCGCCAGGGACGACTGGCTACACCTTC
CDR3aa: CASTRAPGTTGYTF

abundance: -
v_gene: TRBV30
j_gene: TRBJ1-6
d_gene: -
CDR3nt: TGTGCCTGGGCGGCAGGGGCTTATAATTCACCCCTCCACTTT
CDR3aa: CAWAAGAYNSPLHF

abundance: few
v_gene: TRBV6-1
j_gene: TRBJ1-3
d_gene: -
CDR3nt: TGTGCCAGCAGCGAAGGCTCCTCTGGAAACACCATATATTTT
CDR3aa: CASSEGSSGNTIYF

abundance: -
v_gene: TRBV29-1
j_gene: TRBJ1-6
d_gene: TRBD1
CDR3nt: TGCAGCGTTGAGCCAACAGGGGGAGGACCCCTCCACTTT
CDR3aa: CSVEPTGGGPLHF

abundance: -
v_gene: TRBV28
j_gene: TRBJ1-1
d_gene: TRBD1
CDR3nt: TGTGCCAGCAACAGGGGGCAGGGCACTGAAGCTTTCTTT
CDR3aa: CASNRGQGTEAFF

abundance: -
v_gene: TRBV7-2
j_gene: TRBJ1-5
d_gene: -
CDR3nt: TGTGCCAGCAGCTTACCCGGAGGCCAGCCCCAGCATTTT
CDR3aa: CASSLPGGQPQHF